One and the same sample provided the 7 T cell receptor beta chains below, sequenced in a study of shared clonotypes between healthy human individuals. Libraries were prepared by immunoSEQ multiplex PCR; TCRdb keeps only in-frame clonotypes and omits some of them. The sample shows approximately 1,000,000 clones, approximately 77% of them seen only once. Source material: memory CD4+ T cells from PBMCs. Subset: CD45RA-negative fraction. All receptors derive from a man between 18 and 35 years old in good health. Some clones in this sample may be carry-over from other donors' samples.

Details on this clone: This clone may be a read error of a much larger clone one base away. Other DNA sequences from this sample encode an identical CDR3 as well. The chain is built from TRBV7-9 and TRBJ2-3, with D possibly TRBD2 on 5 matching bases. This CDR3 contains 14 residues. CDR1 and CDR2 (germline): SEHNR, FQNEAQ (reference sequence). V lost 1 base to trimming and J lost 4 bases, with 9 bases between them. In nucleotides, the CDR3 is TGTGCCAGCAGCTTAGGGCTAGCCGCAGATACGCAGTATTTT. Residues: CASSLGLAADTQYF.

A word on this clone: One end of the junction varies from germline; a read error may be responsible. This chain connects TRBV20-1 to TRBJ2-1; 7 nucleotides agree with TRBD2. This CDR3 has 11 residues. Looked up from germline, CDR1 is DFQATT and CDR2 is SNEGSKA (reference sequence). CDR3 nucleotides: TGTAGGACTAGCTCCTACAATGAGCAGTTCTTC. This codes for CRTSSYNEQFF.

J is TRBJ2-7 and V is TRBV6-1; TRBD2 aligns across 8 bases. The CDR3 is 14 residues long. Looked up from germline, CDR1 is MNHNS and CDR2 is SASEGT. After removal of 7 bases from V and 0 bases from J, the junction contained 5 bases not matched to a gene. The CDR3: CASTRSGGSYEQYF. The CDR3 nucleotides read TGTGCCAGCACCCGCAGCGGGGGCTCCTACGAGCAGTACTTC.

The genes are TRBV28 and TRBJ1-2, with TRBD1 as a possible D gene (6 bases). The CDR3 runs to 13 residues. Germline V gene sequence: CDR1 MDHEN, CDR2 SYDVKM. The V end was cut by 6 bases, the J end by 6 bases, with 14 bases between. CDR3 coding DNA: TGTGCCAGCAGCGTCCCTAGGGGGGATGGCTACACCTTC. This codes for CASSVPRGDGYTF.

This clone has just a few counts. The V gene is TRBV29-1, the J gene TRBJ1-5; the D gene is possibly TRBD1 (6 bases). The CDR3 runs to 15 residues. Looked up from germline, CDR1 is SQVTM and CDR2 is ANQGSEA. Trimming shortened V by 6 bases and J by 0 bases, and 15 bases separated the two germline ends. The CDR3 coding sequence is TGCAGCGTCCGGGACACGGCTTATAGCAATCAGCCCCAGCATTTT. As protein: CSVRDTAYSNQPQHF.

V and J are TRBV11-2 and TRBJ2-7, with 7 bases aligning to TRBD2. Germline CDR1 and CDR2: SGHAT and FQNNGV. V gave up 5 bases and J gave up 5 bases; unmatched junction bases: 9. CDR3 size: 14 residues. The CDR3 region has the DNA TGTGCCAGCAGCCAGAGGCCCCGGGAGGACGAGCAGTACTTC. Its protein product is CASSQRPREDEQYF.

V gene TRBV28 combines with J gene TRBJ2-5, with a tentative D call TRBD1 (5 bases). CDR1 MDHEN and CDR2 SYDVKM come from the germline V gene. The CDR3 length is 14 residues. V was trimmed by 5 bases and J by 6 bases, leaving 16 bases between them. Here the CDR3 DNA reads TGTGCCAGCAGTCCTCCGACAGCGACAAAGACCCAGTACTTC. Translation gives CASSPPTATKTQYF. The whole variable domain, remainder taken from reference TRBV28 and TRBJ2-5, is DVKVTQSSRYLVKRTGEKVFLECVQDMDHENMFWYRQDPGLGLRLIYFSYDVKMKEKGDIPEGYSVSREKKERFSLILESASTNQTSMYLCASSPPTATKTQYFGPGTRLLVL.